This TCR beta chain was observed in a study of radiotherapy plus CTLA-4 blockade in lung cancer listed by TCRdb under 2018. Study-level background: Among enrolled patients, approximately 19% had an objective response and about 30% reached disease control.

About this clone itself: There is no known antigen for this receptor. No quality values exist for individual bases; no much larger clone is one base distant.

Results and caveats for the whole study, not just this receptor: Early dynamic changes in blood T cell clones, together with increased serum interferon-beta after radiation, were reported as the strongest predictors of response. After treatment with radiotherapy and ipilimumab, TCR clones that originated in tumors expanded in peripheral blood.

V and J are truncated by 5 bases and 5 bases respectively, leaving an intervening sequence of 21 bases. The CDR3 spans 16 residues, from the cysteine through the phenylalanine. The CDR3 DNA has 48 bases and is translated from base 1. The germline V gene encodes CDR1 SGHVS and CDR2 FQNEAQ. The study evaluated CTLA-4 blockade (ipilimumab) given together with focal radiation therapy in patients who had chemo-refractory metastatic non-small-cell lung cancer. The library was made by the immunoSEQ multiplex PCR assay. Held by TCRdb, this immuneACCESS table contains in-frame sequences only and omits some clones. Under half of the omission traces to an unresolved V gene where checked; the cause of the rest is unknown. This sample has about 85,000 clones in its table, and 75% to 90% of those were observed once. The ten largest clones capture just over 2% of the sample.

The chain employs TRBV7-8 and TRBJ1-1; TRBD1 could be the D gene, as 5 bases match. This TCR was recovered from a human donor with non-small cell lung cancer who had a partial response to radiotherapy plus ipilimumab. The sample consisted of peripheral blood, taken from a patient treated with radiotherapy plus ipilimumab. DNA sequence: TGTGCCAGCAGCCTGCGGACGAAATTGGGGGGGACTGAAGCTTTCTTT. This sequence encodes CASSLRTKLGGTEAFF.